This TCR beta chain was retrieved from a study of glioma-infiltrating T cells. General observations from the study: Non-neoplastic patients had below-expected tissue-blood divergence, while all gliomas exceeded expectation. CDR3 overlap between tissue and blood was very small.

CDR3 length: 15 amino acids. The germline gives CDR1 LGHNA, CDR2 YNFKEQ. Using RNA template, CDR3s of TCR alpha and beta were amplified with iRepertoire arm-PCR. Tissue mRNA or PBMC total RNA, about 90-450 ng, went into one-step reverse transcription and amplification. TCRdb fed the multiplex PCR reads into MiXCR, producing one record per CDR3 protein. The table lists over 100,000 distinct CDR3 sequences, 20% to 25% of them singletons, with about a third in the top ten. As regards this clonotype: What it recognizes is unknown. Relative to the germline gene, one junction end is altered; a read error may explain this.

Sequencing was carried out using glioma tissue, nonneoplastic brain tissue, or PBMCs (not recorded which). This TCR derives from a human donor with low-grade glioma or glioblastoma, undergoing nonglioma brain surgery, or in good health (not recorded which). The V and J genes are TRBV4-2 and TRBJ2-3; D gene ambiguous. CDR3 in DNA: TGTGCCAGCAGCCAAGACGGTGGCCGCACAGATACTCAGTATTTT. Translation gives CASSQDGGRTDTQYF.